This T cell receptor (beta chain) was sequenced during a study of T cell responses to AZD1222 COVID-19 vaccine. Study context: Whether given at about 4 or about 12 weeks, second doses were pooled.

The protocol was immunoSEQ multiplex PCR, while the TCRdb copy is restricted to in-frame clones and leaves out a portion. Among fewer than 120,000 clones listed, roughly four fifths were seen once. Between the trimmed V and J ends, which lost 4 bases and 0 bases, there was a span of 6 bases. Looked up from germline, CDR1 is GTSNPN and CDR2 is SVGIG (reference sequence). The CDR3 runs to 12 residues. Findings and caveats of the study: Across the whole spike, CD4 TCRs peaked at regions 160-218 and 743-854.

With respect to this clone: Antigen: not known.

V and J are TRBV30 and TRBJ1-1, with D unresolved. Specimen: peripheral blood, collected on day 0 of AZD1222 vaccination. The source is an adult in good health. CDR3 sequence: CAWNKLNTEAFF. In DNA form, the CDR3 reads TGTGCCTGGAATAAACTGAACACTGAAGCTTTCTTT.